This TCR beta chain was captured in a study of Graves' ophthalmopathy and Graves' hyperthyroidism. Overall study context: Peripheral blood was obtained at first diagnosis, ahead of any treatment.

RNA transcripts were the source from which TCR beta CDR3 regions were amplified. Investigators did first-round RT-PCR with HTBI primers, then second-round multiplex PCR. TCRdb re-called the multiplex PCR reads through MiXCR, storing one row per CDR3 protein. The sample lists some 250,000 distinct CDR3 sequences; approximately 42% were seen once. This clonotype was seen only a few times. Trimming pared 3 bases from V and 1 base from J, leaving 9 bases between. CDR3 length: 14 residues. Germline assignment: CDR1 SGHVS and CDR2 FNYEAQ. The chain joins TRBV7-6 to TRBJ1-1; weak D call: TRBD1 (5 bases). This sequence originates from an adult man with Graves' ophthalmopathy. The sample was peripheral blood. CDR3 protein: CASSFQGENTEAFF. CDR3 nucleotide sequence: TGTGCCAGCAGCTTTCAGGGTGAGAACACTGAAGCTTTCTTT.